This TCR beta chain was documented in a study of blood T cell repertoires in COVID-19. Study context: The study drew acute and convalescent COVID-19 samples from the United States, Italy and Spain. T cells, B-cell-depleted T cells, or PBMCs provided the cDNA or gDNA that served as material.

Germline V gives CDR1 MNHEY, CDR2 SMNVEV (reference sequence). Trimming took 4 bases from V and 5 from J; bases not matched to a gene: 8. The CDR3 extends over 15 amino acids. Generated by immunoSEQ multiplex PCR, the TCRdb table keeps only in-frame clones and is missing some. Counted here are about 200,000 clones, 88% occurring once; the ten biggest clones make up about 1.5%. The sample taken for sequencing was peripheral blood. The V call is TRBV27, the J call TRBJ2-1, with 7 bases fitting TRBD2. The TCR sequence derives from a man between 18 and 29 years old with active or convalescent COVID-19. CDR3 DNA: TGTGCCAGCAGTTACCTAGCGGCAGGGAACAATGAGCAGTTCTTC. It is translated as CASSYLAAGNNEQFF.